This is a list of T cell receptor beta chains from one sample in a study of blood T cells in healthy people across ages. TCRdb re-derived calls from the 5' RACE reads in MiXCR, one entry per CDR3 protein. The sample gives roughly 800,000 distinct CDR3 sequences, roughly 24% of which show up once; roughly 3.1% is in the top ten. This sample also appeared in a second study, on T cells of mothers and their children.

Sequenced: blood. All receptors come from a boy aged 10-17 years in good health. The CDR3 runs from the conserved cysteine through the conserved F or W. D genes are given only for firm matches. Some rows have no size entry. The others give once, few or many, or a class for an expanded clone.

19	TRBD1	-	TRBV4-1	TRBJ2-7	TGCGCCAGCAGCCAAGGATCCTCCGGGACAGGAGGGTTGGGGTACGAGCAGTACTTC	CASSQGSSGTGGLGYEQYF
13	TRBD1	-	TRBV29-1	TRBJ1-4	TGCAGCGCCTCCTCAGGGGGCGTTGAAAAACTGTTTTTT	CSASSGGVEKLFF
17	-	few	TRBV7-9	TRBJ2-6	TGTGCCAGCAGCCCGCCAGGGCGGACCTCTGGGGCCAACGTCCTGACTTTC	CASSPPGRTSGANVLTF
15	TRBD1	few	TRBV5-1	TRBJ2-1	TGCGCCAGCAGCCCAGGGACAGGGGTTATGGTTGAGCAGTTCTTC	CASSPGTGVMVEQFF
14	-	few	TRBV10-3	TRBJ2-7	TGTGCCATCAGTGGAGGGACGGTAACCTACGAGCAGTACTTC	CAISGGTVTYEQYF
15	-	-	TRBV6-5	TRBJ2-1	TGTGCCAGCAGTTACTCGAGCCCCTCTAACAATGAGCAGTTCTTC	CASSYSSPSNNEQFF
11	-	few	TRBV11-2	TRBJ2-5	TGTGCCAGCAGCGGGAGCTACCAGCAGTACTTC	CASSGSYQQYF
14	-	few	TRBV4-2	TRBJ2-7	TGTGCCAGCAGCCAAGATCGAGGTAGGAACGAGCAGTACTTC	CASSQDRGRNEQYF
13	-	-	TRBV5-1	TRBJ2-5	TGCGCCAGCAGCTTAGCAACAGGGTTTGAGCAGTACTTC	CASSLATGFEQYF
13	TRBD2	-	TRBV10-3	TRBJ2-7	TGTGCCATCGCAGCGGGGCTACGCTACGAGCAGTACTTC	CAIAAGLRYEQYF
14	-	few	TRBV10-3	TRBJ2-4	TGTGCCATCAGTGAGTCAGGACCCAAAAACATTCAGTACTTC	CAISESGPKNIQYF
14	-	-	TRBV27	TRBJ2-4	TGTGCCAGCAGTCCCCGGGCACTTGGGGGGATTCAGTACTTC	CASSPRALGGIQYF
14	-	-	TRBV18	TRBJ1-4	TGTGCCAGCTCCGATTCGCGTGGGGATGAAAAACTGTTTTTT	CASSDSRGDEKLFF
15	-	few	TRBV10-3	TRBJ2-2	TGTGCCATCAGTGAGACCGCCACTGGGACCGGGGAGCTGTTTTTT	CAISETATGTGELFF
15	TRBD1	-	TRBV4-1	TRBJ2-7	TGCGCCAGCAGCCAAGACCCCCGGGACAGGGACGAGCAGTACTTC	CASSQDPRDRDEQYF
16	TRBD1	-	TRBV6-6	TRBJ2-7	TGTGCCAGCAGTTTCAACAGACAGGGTGGGACCTACGAGCAGTACTTC	CASSFNRQGGTYEQYF
17	TRBD2	-	TRBV5-1	TRBJ2-5	TGCGCCAGCAGCTTGGGACTAGCGGGGGGCCTTGGAGAGACCCAGTACTTC	CASSLGLAGGLGETQYF
16	-	-	TRBV28	TRBJ1-5	TGTGCCAGCAGTTTCGGCCTTAGGGGTGGCAATCAGCCCCAGCATTTT	CASSFGLRGGNQPQHF
12	TRBD2	many	TRBV19	TRBJ2-1	TGTGCCAGTTCGGGGGGGGGAGATGAGCAGTTCTTC	CASSGGGDEQFF
14	-	-	TRBV15	TRBJ1-6	TGTGCCACCAGCAGAGCTCGGGTCCGCTCACCCCTCCACTTT	CATSRARVRSPLHF
15	-	-	TRBV5-1	TRBJ1-1	TGCGCCAGCAGCTTTGGGGACGGGACCAACACTGAAGCTTTCTTT	CASSFGDGTNTEAFF
15	TRBD1	many	TRBV18	TRBJ2-7	TGTGCCAGCTCACCCTGGACAGGGAGCTCCTACGAGCAGTACTTC	CASSPWTGSSYEQYF
15	TRBD1	-	TRBV29-1	TRBJ1-6	TGCAGCGTTGCCGAGACAGGGAATTGGAATTCACCCCTCCACTTT	CSVAETGNWNSPLHF
11	-	-	TRBV12-3/TRBV12-4	TRBJ2-7	TGTGCCAGCCGGGGGCCACACGAGCAGTACTTC	CASRGPHEQYF
14	-	-	TRBV2	TRBJ1-3	TGTGCCAGCACTAGACGGAGTGACGCAAACACCATATATTTT	CASTRRSDANTIYF
15	-	-	TRBV4-2	TRBJ2-7	TGTGCCAGCAGCCAAGAGCTCGGGGCCTCCGCCGAGCAGTACTTC	CASSQELGASAEQYF
15	TRBD1	few	TRBV7-7	TRBJ2-1	TGTGCCAGCAGTCCGGGACAGGGGGCCGGCAATGAGCAGTTCTTC	CASSPGQGAGNEQFF
15	TRBD1	-	TRBV7-2	TRBJ1-6	TGTGCCAGCAGCTCCGGGACAGCAGATAATTCACCCCTCCACTTT	CASSSGTADNSPLHF
14	-	few	TRBV7-9	TRBJ2-5	TGTGCCAGCAGGACAGGTCCTTACCAAGAGACCCAGTACTTC	CASRTGPYQETQYF
15	-	-	TRBV7-2	TRBJ2-7	TGTGCCAGCATCCATCGAGGGACGTCGGTGGGCGAGCAGTACTTC	CASIHRGTSVGEQYF
15	-	-	TRBV10-3	TRBJ1-3	TGTGCCATCAGTGAGTCCAGGGCTGCCGGAAACACCATATATTTT	CAISESRAAGNTIYF
17	TRBD1	few	TRBV2	TRBJ2-6	TGTGCCAGCATCGCACAGGGGGTAAGAGTTGGGGCCAACGTCCTGACTTTC	CASIAQGVRVGANVLTF
13	-	few	TRBV27	TRBJ2-7	TGTGCCAGCAGTTACGGGGGTACCTACGAGCAGTACTTC	CASSYGGTYEQYF
11	-	few	TRBV25-1	TRBJ1-1	TGTGCCAGCATGGTAATCGGAGAAGCTTTCTTT	CASMVIGEAFF
14	-	-	TRBV30	TRBJ1-4	TGTGCCTGGAGTGTGCAGGGGATCAATGAAAAACTGTTTTTT	CAWSVQGINEKLFF
15	-	few	TRBV27	TRBJ1-2	TGTGCCGGCTCCTGGGGGGCAGTGGTTAACTATGGCTACACCTTC	CAGSWGAVVNYGYTF
15	-	-	TRBV7-2	TRBJ1-6	TGTGCCAGCAGCTCCCAGGGTATAATCAATTCACCCCTCCACTTT	CASSSQGIINSPLHF
15	-	many	TRBV28	TRBJ1-2	TGTGCCAGCGCATCCCTTCGAGGGGGTATCTATGGCTACACCTTC	CASASLRGGIYGYTF
15	-	-	TRBV5-1	TRBJ1-1	TGCGCCAGCAGCTTGGCGGGACACCCTAACACTGAAGCTTTCTTT	CASSLAGHPNTEAFF
13	TRBD1	few	TRBV28	TRBJ2-7	TGTGCCAGCAGGACAGGGAACTCCTACGAGCAGTACTTC	CASRTGNSYEQYF
14	-	-	TRBV5-1	TRBJ1-1	TGCGCCAGCAGCTTGGAGTACAGAAACACTGAAGCTTTCTTT	CASSLEYRNTEAFF
15	TRBD2	-	TRBV2	TRBJ2-7	TGTGCCAGCAGTGGTAAACTAGCGGGGGGGAACGAGCAGTACTTC	CASSGKLAGGNEQYF
14	-	-	TRBV27	TRBJ1-1	TGTGCCAGCAGTTTGTGGGACGGGAACACTGAAGCTTTCTTT	CASSLWDGNTEAFF
15	TRBD1	-	TRBV2	TRBJ1-2	TGTGCCAGCAGTGTCACCACAGGGGGCATCTATGGCTACACCTTC	CASSVTTGGIYGYTF
16	-	-	TRBV3-1	TRBJ2-3	TGTGCCAGCAGCCAAGCCGCCGGGCGGGGCACAGATACGCAGTATTTT	CASSQAAGRGTDTQYF
15	-	few	TRBV5-1	TRBJ1-2	TGCGCCAGCAGCTCAGCAGGGGACGGCATCTATGGCTACACCTTC	CASSSAGDGIYGYTF
14	TRBD1	-	TRBV18	TRBJ2-6	TGTGCCAGCTCACCGGACAGGGGGCCCAACGTCCTGACTTTC	CASSPDRGPNVLTF
13	-	-	TRBV5-1	TRBJ1-2	TGCGCCAGCAGCGATGGGGAAATCTATGGCTACACCTTC	CASSDGEIYGYTF
14	-	few	TRBV20-1	TRBJ1-2	TGCAGTGCCGAGAGAGGAACGGGGAACTATGGCTACACCTTC	CSAERGTGNYGYTF
14	-	few	TRBV13	TRBJ2-7	TGTGCCAGCAAGCGAGGGGGGCAGGGCTACGAGCAGTACTTC	CASKRGGQGYEQYF
16	-	few	TRBV20-1	TRBJ2-1	TGCAGTGCTAGAGTTATGGCGGGGAGCTCCTACAATGAGCAGTTCTTC	CSARVMAGSSYNEQFF
13	-	few	TRBV5-1	TRBJ1-2	TGCGCCAGCAGCTTGGATTGGAAGGTCGGCTACACCTTC	CASSLDWKVGYTF